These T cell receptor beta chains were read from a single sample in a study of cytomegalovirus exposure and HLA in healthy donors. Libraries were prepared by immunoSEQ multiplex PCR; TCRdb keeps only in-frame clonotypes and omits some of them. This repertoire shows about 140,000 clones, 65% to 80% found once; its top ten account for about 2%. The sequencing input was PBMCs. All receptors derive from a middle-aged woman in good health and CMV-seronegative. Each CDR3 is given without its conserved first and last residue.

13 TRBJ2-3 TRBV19 ASSISGGSTDTQY
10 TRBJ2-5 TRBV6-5 ASSYQGETQY
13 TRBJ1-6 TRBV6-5 ASRPEGGLSSPLH
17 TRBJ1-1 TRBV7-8 ASMKGRIPGGSTDTEAF
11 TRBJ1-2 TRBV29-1 SVGSGNNYGYT
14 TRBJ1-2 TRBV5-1 ASSPIGLSDTSGYT
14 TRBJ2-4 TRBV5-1 ASSLVGAASKNIQY
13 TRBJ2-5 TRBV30 AWTQRGSVRGTQY
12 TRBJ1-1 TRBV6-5 ASSYGGGSPEAF
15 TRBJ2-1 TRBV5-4 ASSQPAGSGGGNEQF
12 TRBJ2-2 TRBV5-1 ASSPTGIAGELF
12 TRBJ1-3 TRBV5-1 ASSLETVGNTIY
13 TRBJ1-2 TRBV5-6 ASSLEPRANYGYT
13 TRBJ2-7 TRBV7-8 ASSPRTSVNYEQY
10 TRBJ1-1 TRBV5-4 ASSQEGVEAF
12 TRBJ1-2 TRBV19 ASSHPGADYGYT
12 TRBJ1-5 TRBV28 ASSLLGGGQPQH
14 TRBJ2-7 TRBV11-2 ASSSFPGQGAGEQY
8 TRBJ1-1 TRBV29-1 SGSPGEAF
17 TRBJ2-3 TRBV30 AWSVDFTSGGHVTDTQY
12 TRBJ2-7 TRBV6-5 ASSYGGQGYEQY
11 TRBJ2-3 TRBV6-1 ASSRTGKDTQY
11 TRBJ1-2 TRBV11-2 ASSSGTVYGYT
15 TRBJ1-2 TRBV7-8 ASSSRGWGGRRGGYT
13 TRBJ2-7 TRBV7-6 ASSPGTGRSYEQY
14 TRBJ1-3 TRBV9 ASSVVGGDSGNTIY
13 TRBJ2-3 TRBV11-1 ASSSGGAESDTQY
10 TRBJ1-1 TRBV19 ASGSRGTEAF
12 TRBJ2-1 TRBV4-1 ASSQDTSGPIGF
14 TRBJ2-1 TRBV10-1 ASSESVGGEFDEQF
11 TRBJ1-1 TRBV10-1 ASSEEGTTEAF
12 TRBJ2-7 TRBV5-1 ASSLRSGRNEQY
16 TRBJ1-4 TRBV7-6 ASSLEGTGGRLDEKLF